The sequence of this T cell receptor (beta chain) was determined in a study of T cells after yellow fever vaccination. Whole-study results and caveats: The study re-detected most primary-vaccination clones after the booster (under 97% CD4, 80% to 90% CD8).

Per the germline V gene, CDR1 is SNHLY and CDR2 is FYNNEI. V was shortened by 6 bases and J by 2 bases, with 20 bases between the two germline ends. The CDR3 totals 17 residues. Template-switching 5'RACE yielded the TCR cDNA; a universal primer site and UMIs were added in the process. Via MiXCR, TCRdb re-called the 5' RACE reads, giving one row per CDR3 protein. The sample lists under 300,000 distinct CDR3 sequences; 6.9% were seen once. Worth noting for this clonotype: What it recognizes is unknown.

This chain connects TRBV2 to TRBJ2-1; D is ambiguous. This material consisted of CD4+ T cells sorted from PBMCs, taken 15 days after the yellow fever booster vaccination. This clonotype originated in a man aged 30 to 45 who received the YFV17D yellow fever vaccine. For the CDR3, the DNA is TGTGCCAGCAGAGCCAGAGCTACCCTCCTGCCCTACAATGAGCAGTTCTTC. Its translation: CASRARATLLPYNEQFF.